This T cell receptor (beta chain) appears in the sequencing data of a study of blood T cell repertoires in COVID-19. Study at large: Samples taken during acute and convalescent COVID-19 were collected in the United States, Italy and Spain.

Here immunoSEQ multiplex PCR was the method, and the copy in TCRdb shows in-frame clones only, minus some. The sample holds 180,000 or so clones; 80% to 90% are singletons and the top ten take approximately 11%. There are 12 residues in the CDR3. CDR1 is SGHRS, CDR2 YFSETQ, per germline. Trimming took off 0 bases at V and 10 bases at J, with 8 bases between the two ends. The chain recombines TRBV5-1 with TRBJ2-1; D unclear. This TCR was recovered from a woman aged 40 to 50 with COVID-19, enrolled during active disease. The specimen was peripheral blood. The CDR3 region is CASSLVSSEQFF. CDR3 DNA: TGCGCCAGCAGCTTGGTTAGCAGCGAGCAGTTCTTC.